The 13 T cell receptor beta chains presented below share a single source sample, sequenced in a study of cytomegalovirus exposure and HLA in healthy donors. Data came from immunoSEQ multiplex PCR; TCRdb stores just in-frame clones and leaves some out. The sample records about 74,000 clones, approximately 95% being singletons. Sequencing was done on a sample of PBMCs. Source of these receptors: a man between 18 and 29 years old in good health and CMV-seropositive.

This chain connects TRBV27 to TRBJ2-7; 7 bases match TRBD2. This CDR3 contains 15 residues. The V gene end was trimmed by 3 bases and the J gene end by 2 bases; junction bases not matched to a gene: 7. Germline V lookup: CDR1 MNHEY, CDR2 SMNVEV (reference sequence). DNA of the CDR3: TGTGCCAGCAGTTTTGTTGCGGGAGCGGCCTACGAGCAGTACTTC. Translating it yields CASSFVAGAAYEQYF.

J is TRBJ2-2 and V is TRBV9; TRBD2 aligns across 10 bases. This CDR3 comprises 15 residues. Unmatched junction bases numbered 3, after V lost 7 bases and J lost 0 bases. Germline V CDR1 and CDR2: SGDLS, YYNGEE. In nucleotides, the CDR3 is TGTGCCAGCTCGACTAGCGGGTCGAACACCGGGGAGCTGTTTTTT. Protein: CASSTSGSNTGELFF.

The rearrangement uses TRBV5-8 and TRBJ2-5; the match to TRBD1 covers 10 bases. The germline V gene has CDR1 SGHTS and CDR2 YDEGEE. There are 15 residues in the CDR3. Trimming cost V 4 bases and J 2 bases; bases outside gene matches: 5. CDR3 sequence: CASSPGTGEQETQYF. DNA of the CDR3: TGTGCCAGCAGCCCGGGGACAGGGGAGCAAGAGACCCAGTACTTC. Using reference TRBV5-8 and TRBJ2-5 for the parts outside the CDR3, the full variable domain is EAGVTQSPTHLIKTRGQQATLRCSPISGHTSVYWYQQALGLGLQFLLWYDEGEERNRGNFPPRFSGRQFPNYSSELNVNALELEDSALYLCASSPGTGEQETQYFGPGTRLLVL.

In the case of this clone: Relative to the germline gene, one junction end is altered; a read error may explain this. This chain joins TRBV28 and TRBJ2-3, with 11 bases matching TRBD2. This CDR3 comprises 12 residues. Germline assignment: CDR1 MDHEN and CDR2 SYDVKM. CDR3 residues: CASSLASGRWNF. The CDR3 bases are TGTGCCAGCAGTTTAGCTAGCGGGAGGTGGAATTTT.

This chain connects TRBV2 to TRBJ2-7, with D possibly being TRBD1 (5 bases). V dropped 6 bases and J dropped 0 bases, with 15 bases sitting between them. The length of the CDR3 is 15 residues. The germline V gene has CDR1 SNHLY and CDR2 FYNNEI. The chain's CDR3 is CASRPGHSSSYEQYF. CDR3 sequence (DNA): TGTGCCAGCAGACCAGGACATTCCAGCTCCTACGAGCAGTACTTC.

The chain combines TRBV5-1 with TRBJ1-1; 9 nucleotides align to TRBD1. V dropped 2 bases and J dropped 10; count of bases not matched to a gene: 3. Germline assignment: CDR1 SGHRS and CDR2 YFSETQ. The CDR3 length is 12 residues. The CDR3 DNA reads TGCGCCAGCAGCTTACAGGGACAGGGAGCTTTCTTT. It yields the protein CASSLQGQGAFF.

The rearrangement links TRBV7-9 to TRBJ2-5, with 16 nucleotides matching TRBD2. Germline CDR1 SEHNR, CDR2 FQNEAQ (reference sequence). After removal of 5 bases from V and 3 bases from J, the junction contained 6 bases not matched to a gene. This CDR3 region has 17 residues. In DNA form, the CDR3 reads TGTGCCAGCAGCCGAGGAGGGACTAGCGGGAGGGAAGAGACCCAGTACTTC. Translated, it gives CASSRGGTSGREETQYF.

This chain uses TRBV30 with TRBJ2-5; D is undetermined. Germline V CDR1 and CDR2: GTSNPN, SVGIG (reference sequence). The CDR3 contains 12 residues. Trimming removed 3 bases at V and 2 bases at J, with 7 bases between. This CDR3 reads CAWRSLQETQYF. The CDR3 DNA is TGTGCCTGGAGATCCCTTCAAGAGACCCAGTACTTC.

The chain is built from TRBV5-4 and TRBJ2-7, with 8 bases identical to TRBD2. J was trimmed by 4 bases and V by 3 bases; bases with no gene match: 12. Germline V gene sequence: CDR1 SGHNT, CDR2 YYREEE (reference sequence). The CDR3 runs to 16 residues. DNA of the CDR3: TGTGCCAGCAGCTCCTGGACTAGCAGCCCCACGTACGAGCAGTACTTC. It yields the protein CASSSWTSSPTYEQYF.

V usage is TRBV9 and J usage is TRBJ2-2, with TRBD1 matching 7 bases. The junction had 9 bases not matched to a gene; V was cut back by 0 bases and J by 4 bases. The CDR3 sequence is 17 residues long. CDR1 is SGDLS, CDR2 YYNGEE, per germline. This CDR3 is CASSVATAGGSTGELFF. CDR3 in DNA: TGTGCCAGCAGCGTAGCTACGGCAGGGGGTAGCACCGGGGAGCTGTTTTTT.

The chain uses TRBV5-4 and TRBJ1-1; D may be TRBD1 (5 bases). This CDR3 is built from 13 residues. V shed 2 bases and J shed 3 bases, with 8 bases lying between them. CDR1 is SGHNT, CDR2 YYREEE, per germline (reference sequence). The CDR3 nucleotides are TGTGCCAGCAGCTTTGGAGGGGACACTGAAGCTTTCTTT. This gives the protein CASSFGGDTEAFF.

This sequence joins TRBV7-8 and TRBJ1-1; D is undetermined. CDR1 SGHVS and CDR2 FQNEAQ come from the germline V gene. The CDR3 runs to 14 residues. The V end was cut by 2 bases, the J end by 3 bases, with 10 bases between. The DNA of the CDR3 is TGTGCCAGCAGCTTATGGAGCGTGGACACTGAAGCTTTCTTT. Its protein is CASSLWSVDTEAFF.

The gene calls are TRBV10-2 and TRBJ2-7; 8 bases are shared with TRBD1. This CDR3 has 14 residues. The V gene end was trimmed by 2 bases and the J gene end by 4 bases; junction bases not matched to a gene: 4. CDR1 is WSHSY, CDR2 SAAADI, per germline. Written as DNA, the CDR3 is TGCGCCAGCAGTGAGACAGGGGGTAGTTACGAGCAGTACTTC. Amino acids: CASSETGGSYEQYF.